Presented here are 18 T cell receptor beta chains from one specimen sequenced in a study of regulatory T cells in long-lasting Graves disease. Arm-PCR of CDR3 regions with iRepertoire HTBI primers generated TCR beta libraries. TCRdb re-analysed the multiplex PCR reads in MiXCR, keeping a single row per CDR3 protein. The repertoire holds under 300,000 distinct CDR3 sequences, with around 20% as singletons. Sample time point: newly diagnosed GD, antithyroid drugs for less than 3 months. PBMC RNA was the source of the TCR library. Here the sequenced sample was peripheral blood mononuclear cells (PBMCs), taken at new diagnosis, from a patient treated with antithyroid drugs. These receptors were collected from a female donor with Graves disease.

There are many counts of this clonotype. The chain is built from TRBV20-1 and TRBJ2-1; TRBD1 matches 9 bases. The germline V gene has CDR1 DFQATT and CDR2 SNEGSKA (reference sequence). Trimming took 7 bases from V and 2 from J; bases not matched to a gene: 6. The CDR3 totals 14 residues. CDR3 in DNA: TGCAGTGTCGGACGGACAGGGGCCTACAATGAGCAGTTCTTC. It is translated as CSVGRTGAYNEQFF.

About this clonotype: Since a much larger clone is just one base distant, this may be a read error. This chain connects TRBV7-9 to TRBJ2-2; D gene ambiguous. This CDR3 spans 14 amino acids. V dropped 5 bases and J dropped 5 bases, with 12 bases sitting between them. Germline V lookup: CDR1 SEHNR, CDR2 FQNEAQ (reference sequence). CDR3 DNA sequence: TGTGCCAGCAGCAATAAAGCCTTAACCGGGGAGCTGTTTTTT. Protein sequence: CASSNKALTGELFF.

This clonotype appeared many times. The junction does not match germline at one end; this may be a read error. The chain joins TRBV5-1 to TRBJ2-7; D not resolved. CDR3 length: 14 amino acids. CDR1 and CDR2 (germline): SGHRS, YFSETQ. The CDR3 DNA follows: TGTGCCAGCAGCTTGGCTGGATATTCCTACGAGCAGTACTTC. The encoded protein is CASSLAGYSYEQYF.

This clonotype has ten or more counts. The chain uses TRBV3-1 and TRBJ2-5, with 7 bases identical to TRBD1. Germline assignment: CDR1 LGHDT and CDR2 YNNKEL (reference sequence). The CDR3 has 17 amino acids. Losses at the gene ends were 0 bases for V and 1 base for J; bases not matched to a gene: 8. This chain's CDR3 is CASSQDLGQSSQETQYF. CDR3 sequence (DNA): TGTGCCAGCAGCCAAGATTTGGGACAGTCTTCCCAAGAGACCCAGTACTTC.

A remark on this clonotype: A read error is the likely source, as a far larger clone sits one nucleotide away. The chain is built from TRBV11-1 and TRBJ2-5, with TRBD1 matching over 10 bases. The end of the DNA is better explained by TRBJ2-7, so the J call may be wrong. CDR3 size: 16 residues. Germline-derived CDR1 and CDR2 are SGHAT and FQDESV (reference sequence). CDR3 bases: TGTGCCAGCAGCTTAGGAGGGGGACAGGGGAGGTGCGAGCAGTACTTC. Encoded protein: CASSLGGGQGRCEQYF.

This clonotype was counted ten times or more. The genes are TRBV28 and TRBJ2-7, with TRBD2 matching 11 bases. Germline V gene data show CDR1 as MDHEN and CDR2 as SYDVKM. Trimming cost V 6 bases and J 2 bases; bases outside gene matches: 3. The CDR3 sequence is 14 residues long. The CDR3 sequence is CASSQTSGAYEQYF. Written as DNA, the CDR3 is TGTGCCAGCAGCCAGACTAGCGGGGCCTACGAGCAGTACTTC.

This clonotype has ten or more counts. The chain recombines TRBV4-3 with TRBJ1-5; D is undetermined. Germline V gives CDR1 LGHNA, CDR2 YSLEER. Trimming stripped 0 bases from V and 9 bases from J, with 9 bases between. CDR3 length equals 13 residues. CDR3 in amino acids: CASSQEVGSPQHF. DNA for the CDR3: TGCGCCAGCAGCCAAGAAGTCGGCTCGCCCCAGCATTTT.

V and J are TRBV18 and TRBJ1-1, with a possible D match to TRBD1 (6 bases). Germline V gene data show CDR1 as KGHSH and CDR2 as LQKENI. Trimming stripped 4 bases from V and 7 bases from J, with 13 bases between. This CDR3 has 13 amino acids. CDR3 in amino acids: CASSLTTGVEAFF. CDR3 nucleotide sequence: TGTGCCAGCTCACTCACGACAGGCGTTGAAGCTTTCTTT.

CDR3 region: CSARGGIAGVGNQPQHF. The CDR3 bases are TGCAGTGCTAGAGGGGGGATTGCAGGGGTGGGCAATCAGCCCCAGCATTTT. The chain recombines TRBV20-1 with TRBJ1-5; possible D gene TRBD1, 6 bases. This CDR3 spans 17 amino acids. The V end was cut by 1 base, the J end by 2 bases, with 18 bases between. CDR1 is DFQATT, CDR2 SNEGSKA, per germline (reference sequence).

This clonotype was detected ten times or more. V is TRBV5-6 and J is TRBJ2-7, with D possibly TRBD2 on 5 matching bases. V was cut by 1 base and J by 4 bases, with 15 bases left in between. Germline V gene lookup returns CDR1 SGHDT and CDR2 YYEEEE. The CDR3 consists of 15 residues. CDR3 DNA: TGTGCCAGCAGCTTGAGGAGCGGAGTGGGATACGAGCAGTACTTC. Its translation is CASSLRSGVGYEQYF.

This clonotype showed up many times. V is TRBV7-8 and J is TRBJ2-7; 8 bases align to TRBD2. The CDR3 contains 15 residues. Germline V CDR1 and CDR2: SGHVS, FQNEAQ. J gave up 3 bases and V 2 bases, and 6 bases lay outside the gene matches. Written as DNA, the CDR3 is TGTGCCAGCAGCTTACTCCAGAGCGGGAGCTACGAGCAGTACTTC. Translated: CASSLLQSGSYEQYF.

The chain is built from TRBV6-1 and TRBJ1-1; possible D gene TRBD1, 5 bases. Trimming pared 6 bases from V and 9 bases from J, leaving 11 bases between. The length of the CDR3 is 11 residues. CDR1 and CDR2 from the germline V gene are MNHNS and SASEGT. DNA of the CDR3: TGTGCCAGCAGCTCCGGGACGCAAGCTTTCTTT. This encodes CASSSGTQAFF.

This clonotype was counted ten times or more. The V gene is TRBV28, the J gene TRBJ1-1, with a weak D call TRBD1 (6 bases). CDR3 length equals 15 residues. Per the germline V gene, CDR1 is MDHEN and CDR2 is SYDVKM. V dropped 1 base and J dropped 6 bases, with 15 bases sitting between them. The DNA of the CDR3 is TGTGCCAGCAGTTTATCCTCCCCAGACAGGTCTGAAGCTTTCTTT. Translated, it gives CASSLSSPDRSEAFF.

The rearrangement joins TRBV19 to TRBJ1-3; D is possibly TRBD1 (5 bases). This CDR3 is built from 17 residues. V was shortened by 2 bases and J by 5 bases, with 19 bases between the two germline ends. Germline V gene sequence: CDR1 LNHDA, CDR2 SQIVND (reference sequence). The CDR3, as DNA: TGTGCCAGTAGTATACTGGGAACAGGTGGCGGCCGAAACACCATATATTTT. It translates to CASSILGTGGGRNTIYF.

The chain uses TRBV12-3 or TRBV12-4 and TRBJ2-5; the D gene is possibly TRBD1 (7 bases). Deletions cut 6 bases from V and 7 bases from J, with 15 bases between. The CDR3 totals 13 residues. The CDR3 spells CASSSYRGGTQYF. CDR3 sequence (DNA): TGTGCCAGCAGCTCTTACAGGGGAGGGACCCAGTACTTC.

This clonotype was recorded many times. The rearrangement joins TRBV12-3 or TRBV12-4 to TRBJ2-2; D gene unclear. The V end lost 8 bases, the J end lost 1 base, and 8 bases lay between the germline ends. The length of the CDR3 is 13 residues. The CDR3 spells CASRNMNTGELFF. The CDR3 nucleotides read TGTGCCAGCCGAAACATGAACACCGGGGAGCTGTTTTTT.

The count of this clonotype is one. The chain uses TRBV28 and TRBJ2-1, with D unresolved. V was trimmed by 6 bases and J by 6 bases, leaving 15 bases between them. Germline-derived CDR1 and CDR2 are MDHEN and SYDVKM. CDR3 size: 14 residues. CDR3 in amino acids: CASSLGLRTNEQFF. Written as DNA, the CDR3 is TGTGCCAGCAGCTTAGGTCTCAGGACCAATGAGCAGTTCTTC.

In its sample, this clonotype was seen a few times. The DNA for the CDR3 is TGTGCCAGCAGCTCAAGGGCAGCGGGAGGGGGGTCAGAGACCCAGTACTTC. It is translated as CASSSRAAGGGSETQYF. The rearrangement uses TRBV6-1 and TRBJ2-5, with TRBD2 identical over 10 bases. Germline values: CDR1 MNHNS, CDR2 SASEGT. This CDR3 has 17 residues. J was trimmed by 4 bases and V by 6 bases; bases with no gene match: 14.